The 25 T cell receptor beta chains below were found in one sample sequenced in a study of control samples from healthy donors and cancer patients. Data came from immunoSEQ multiplex PCR; TCRdb stores just in-frame clones and leaves some out. The sample has 90,000 or so clones, about 85% seen once. Material for sequencing was blood. These receptors came from a man younger than 40 in good health.

This chain connects TRBV19 to TRBJ2-3, with a tentative D call TRBD2 (5 bases). CDR1 and CDR2 (germline): LNHDA, SQIVND (reference sequence). CDR3 size: 15 residues. With 6 bases removed from V and 0 bases from J, the gap between germline ends came to 13 bases. The CDR3 sequence is CASRATGVSTDTQYF. The CDR3, as DNA: TGTGCCAGTAGGGCGACCGGGGTTAGCACAGATACGCAGTATTTT. Based on the CDR3 plus reference TRBV19 and TRBJ2-3, the full variable domain is DGGITQSPKYLFRKEGQNVTLSCEQNLNHDAMYWYRQDPGQGLRLIYYSQIVNDFQKGDIAEGYSVSREKKESFPLTVTSAQKNPTAFYLCASRATGVSTDTQYFGPGTRLTVL.

The chain combines TRBV6-5 with TRBJ1-6, with no clear D. The CDR3 loop spans 13 amino acids. Germline CDR1 MNHEY, CDR2 SVGAGI. Trimming shortened V by 7 bases and J by 6 bases, and 10 bases separated the two germline ends. Written as DNA, the CDR3 is TGTGCCAGCACCCAGTTGGTTAATTCACCCCTCCACTTT. This encodes CASTQLVNSPLHF.

The chain carries TRBV15 and TRBJ1-1; D may be TRBD1 (5 bases). Per the germline V gene, CDR1 is LNHNV and CDR2 is YYDKDF (reference sequence). V lost 1 base, J lost 11 bases, and 14 bases lay in between. The CDR3 consists of 13 residues. This CDR3 is CATSRVTGRYAFF. CDR3 nucleotides: TGTGCCACCAGCAGAGTTACGGGGCGATATGCTTTCTTT. Variable domain in full (rest from reference TRBV15 and TRBJ1-1): DAMVIQNPRYQVTQFGKPVTLSCSQTLNHNVMYWYQQKSSQAPKLLFHYYDKDFNNEADTPDNFQSRRPNTSFCFLDIRSPGLGDTAMYLCATSRVTGRYAFFGQGTRLTVV.

V is TRBV7-3 and J is TRBJ1-1, with D possibly TRBD1 on 6 matching bases. V lost 5 bases to trimming and J lost 1 base, with 11 bases between them. The CDR3 covers 14 residues. Germline loops: CDR1 SGHTA, CDR2 FQGTGA. The CDR3 reads CASSATGRNTEAFF. CDR3 nucleotides: TGTGCCAGCAGCGCAACAGGGAGGAACACTGAAGCTTTCTTT.

This chain connects TRBV5-6 to TRBJ1-3; tentatively, D is TRBD1 (6 bases). This CDR3 region has 17 residues. With 4 bases removed from V and 6 bases from J, the gap between germline ends came to 23 bases. CDR1 and CDR2 (germline): SGHDT, YYEEEE. The CDR3 here is CASSGDHRDVRENTIYF. In DNA, the CDR3 is TGTGCCAGCAGCGGAGACCACAGGGATGTTCGTGAAAACACCATATATTTT.

This clone came up once. The V gene is TRBV5-1, the J gene TRBJ2-5, with D hard to call. The CDR3 sequence is 14 residues long. Germline V CDR1 and CDR2: SGHRS, YFSETQ. V was clipped by 0 bases and J by 3 bases, with 9 bases between them. This CDR3 reads CASSLAALEETQYF. CDR3 nucleotides: TGCGCCAGCAGCTTGGCAGCGCTGGAAGAGACCCAGTACTTC.

The chain joins TRBV6-6 to TRBJ1-2; 10 bases match TRBD1. The V gene's germline CDR1 is MNHNY and CDR2 SVGAGI (reference sequence). V shed 4 bases, J shed 6 bases, and the junction held 11 bases outside the gene matches. The CDR3 covers 16 residues. The CDR3 DNA follows: TGTGCCAGCAGTTTCAATACGCCGGGACAGGGGAATGGCTACACCTTC. Translated, it gives CASSFNTPGQGNGYTF.

This clone was observed a few times. In DNA, the CDR3 is TGTGCCAGTAGTGGGAACAGGGGGACCGGCTACACCTTC. This translates into CASSGNRGTGYTF. V gene TRBV19 combines with J gene TRBJ1-2; 8 positions match TRBD1. The CDR3 consists of 13 residues. Trimming at V came to 5 bases and at J to 8 bases, leaving 7 bases not matched to a gene. CDR1 is LNHDA, CDR2 SQIVND, per germline (reference sequence).

The genes are TRBV5-6 and TRBJ2-7, with unresolved D. The CDR3 extends over 15 amino acids. The germline V gene has CDR1 SGHDT and CDR2 YYEEEE. V shed 4 bases and J shed 2 bases, with 16 bases lying between them. The CDR3 loop reads CASSEISTETYEQYF. The DNA of the CDR3 is TGTGCCAGCAGCGAGATTTCTACGGAAACCTACGAGCAGTACTTC.

The V and J genes are TRBV19 and TRBJ2-4; 9 bases line up with TRBD1. The trim removed 6 bases at V and 5 bases at J, leaving 11 bases unmatched. Germline V CDR1 and CDR2: LNHDA, SQIVND (reference sequence). The CDR3 covers 16 residues. The CDR3 DNA is TGTGCCAGTAGCACCGGGACAGGGTTAGGAGAAAACATTCAGTACTTC. Translation gives CASSTGTGLGENIQYF.

There are a few counts of this clone. The DNA of the CDR3 is TGTGCCAGCAGAGAGGGGGCCGAGGCTTTCTTT. It is translated as CASREGAEAFF. The gene calls are TRBV6-6 and TRBJ1-1, with 7 positions matching TRBD1. Germline loops: CDR1 MNHNY, CDR2 SVGAGI (reference sequence). The junction had 6 bases not matched to a gene; V was cut back by 6 bases and J by 11 bases. CDR3 length: 11 residues.

The chain combines TRBV30 with TRBJ2-7, with 8 bases identical to TRBD2. With 0 bases clipped from V and 4 bases from J, the junction kept 8 bases outside the gene matches. The CDR3 sequence is 15 residues long. Germline V gives CDR1 GTSNPN, CDR2 SVGIG (reference sequence). DNA for the CDR3: TGTGCCTGGAGTGTAACGGTAGCGGGGAGGTACGAGCAGTACTTC. Amino acids: CAWSVTVAGRYEQYF.

The V gene is TRBV5-1, the J gene TRBJ1-2; 8 bases fit TRBD1. Looked up from germline, CDR1 is SGHRS and CDR2 is YFSETQ. The CDR3 has 13 residues. V lost 4 bases to trimming and J lost 4 bases; unmatched junction nucleotides: 3. The CDR3 spells CASSVGTGYGYTF. The DNA for the CDR3 is TGCGCCAGCAGCGTGGGGACAGGCTATGGCTACACCTTC.

This chain connects TRBV12-5 to TRBJ2-3; 10 nucleotides align to TRBD2. The V segment lost 3 bases and the J segment 3 bases; nucleotides outside the gene matches: 3. This CDR3 spans 15 amino acids. From germline, CDR1 is LGHNT and CDR2 FRNRAP. CDR3 protein: CASGFQAGGTDTQYF. The CDR3 bases are TGTGCTAGTGGTTTCCAAGCGGGGGGGACAGATACGCAGTATTTT.

For the CDR3, the DNA is TGTGCCAGCAGTTCTATCACCCGGGGAGGGGAAGTCTCACCCCTCCACTTT. This translates into CASSSITRGGEVSPLHF. V gene TRBV27 combines with J gene TRBJ1-6, with TRBD1 as a possible D gene (5 bases). The CDR3 extends over 17 amino acids. CDR1 and CDR2 (germline): MNHEY, SMNVEV (reference sequence). V lost 4 bases and J lost 10, with 23 bases in between.

The V gene is TRBV7-9, the J gene TRBJ1-5; no definite D call. CDR1 is SEHNR, CDR2 FQNEAQ, per germline (reference sequence). CDR3 length: 13 residues. The V end was cut by 4 bases, the J end by 7 bases, with 11 bases between. The CDR3 nucleotides read TGTGCCAGCAGCTCGACTTCTGGACAGCCCCAGCATTTT. Its protein product is CASSSTSGQPQHF.

V usage is TRBV4-1 and J usage is TRBJ2-5, with D possibly called TRBD1 or TRBD2 (6 bases each). Trimming cost V 2 bases and J 4 bases, with 14 bases left between them. Germline loops: CDR1 MGHRA, CDR2 YSYEKL. This CDR3 region has 15 residues. The CDR3 sequence: CASSQYERGAETQYF. The CDR3 DNA is TGCGCCAGCAGCCAATATGAGAGGGGGGCAGAGACCCAGTACTTC.

The V call is TRBV19, the J call TRBJ2-7; 9 bases align to TRBD1. Germline values: CDR1 LNHDA, CDR2 SQIVND (reference sequence). Trimming at V came to 5 bases and at J to 1 base, leaving 6 bases not matched to a gene. The CDR3 length is 15 residues. The DNA of the CDR3 is TGTGCCAGTAGTCCCGGGACAGGGCGTTCCTACGAGCAGTACTTC. Its translation is CASSPGTGRSYEQYF.

The chain joins TRBV5-1 to TRBJ2-7; D might be TRBD1 (5 bases). V was clipped by 1 base and J by 5 bases, with 13 bases between them. CDR1 and CDR2 (germline): SGHRS, YFSETQ. The CDR3 runs 14 residues. The CDR3 region has the DNA TGCGCCAGCAGCTTGTCAGGGAATCCGAACGAGCAGTACTTC. Its protein product is CASSLSGNPNEQYF. The complete variable domain, with remaining parts taken from reference TRBV5-1 and TRBJ2-7, reads KAGVTQTPRYLIKTRGQQVTLSCSPISGHRSVSWYQQTPGQGLQFLFEYFSETQRNKGNFPGRFSGRQFSNSRSEMNVSTLELGDSALYLCASSLSGNPNEQYFGPGTRLTVT.

The rearrangement uses TRBV19 and TRBJ1-5; the match to TRBD1 covers 9 bases. V shed 6 bases and J 7 bases; nucleotides not matched to a gene: 7. Per the germline V gene, CDR1 is LNHDA and CDR2 is SQIVND (reference sequence). The CDR3 length is 14 residues. CDR3 sequence reads: CASSFTGGRQPQHF. CDR3 in DNA: TGTGCCAGTAGCTTTACAGGGGGCAGACAGCCCCAGCATTTT.

V usage is TRBV18 and J usage is TRBJ2-1; D might be TRBD1 or TRBD2, each matching 7 bases. The CDR3 sequence is 16 residues long. Deletions cut 0 bases from V and 6 bases from J, with 15 bases between. The germline V gene has CDR1 KGHSH and CDR2 LQKENI. The DNA for the CDR3 is TGTGCCAGCTCACCACCGGCCAGGGGGGGTTTCAATGAGCAGTTCTTC. Residues: CASSPPARGGFNEQFF.

Details on this clone: A read error may account for a junction end that differs from germline. The chain couples TRBV3-1 (or the pseudogene TRBV3-2) to TRBJ2-6; tentative D call: TRBD1 (6 bases). CDR3 size: 15 residues. Germline assignment: CDR1 LGHDT and CDR2 YNNKEL (reference sequence). The CDR3 DNA is TGTGCCAGCAGACAAGGGGGCTCTGGGGCCAACGTCCTGACTTTC. Residues: CASRQGGSGANVLTF.

The gene calls are TRBV15 and TRBJ1-5, with 10 nucleotides matching TRBD1. This CDR3 has 14 amino acids. The germline gives CDR1 LNHNV, CDR2 YYDKDF (reference sequence). V shed 3 bases, J shed 4 bases, and the junction held 0 bases outside the gene matches. The CDR3 region has the DNA TGTGCCACCAGCAGGGGACAGGGGAATCAGCCCCAGCATTTT. As protein: CATSRGQGNQPQHF.

The genes are TRBV6-5 and TRBJ2-3; TRBD2 matches 8 bases. V was pared by 8 bases and J by 1 base, with 5 bases of the junction left unmatched. The CDR3 contains 14 residues. Germline V gene lookup returns CDR1 MNHEY and CDR2 SVGAGI. The DNA for the CDR3 is TGTGCCAGCTTGCTGCGGGGGGGCACAGATACGCAGTATTTT. Translated, it gives CASLLRGGTDTQYF.

The gene calls are TRBV7-9 and TRBJ1-1, with D unresolved. The CDR3 is 14 residues long. Trimming pared 5 bases from V and 2 bases from J, leaving 12 bases between. CDR1 and CDR2 from the germline V gene are SEHNR and FQNEAQ (reference sequence). CDR3 coding DNA: TGTGCCAGCAGCCCCCTGAGGGTTAACACTGAAGCTTTCTTT. Translated, it gives CASSPLRVNTEAFF.